What follows are 11 T cell receptor beta chains derived from one specimen sequenced in a study of blood T cell repertoires in COVID-19 (dated by TCRdb to about 2020). Libraries were constructed by the immunoSEQ multiplex PCR assay. The table was pulled from immuneACCESS by TCRdb, which kept in-frame rearrangements only. Such tables lose some clones; where checked, under half of the loss comes from unresolved V genes, and the rest has no known cause. The sample includes some 100,000 clones, with around 90% observed a single time. The ten largest clones take up 17% of the sample. The sequenced material came from peripheral blood. Source of these receptors: a man in his fifties or sixties with acute or convalescent COVID-19.

The DNA of the CDR3 is TGTGCCAGCAGCTTAGCCGACCCCGGGACAGGCAGCCCGGGCCTCTCCTACAATGAGCAGTTCTTC. Translated, it gives CASSLADPGTGSPGLSYNEQFF. The V and J genes are TRBV7-2 and TRBJ2-1, with 8 positions matching TRBD1. The trim removed 0 bases at V and 0 bases at J, leaving 19 bases unmatched. Germline V gives CDR1 SGHTA, CDR2 FQGNSA. The CDR3 has 22 residues.

V gene TRBV6-2 or TRBV6-3 combines with J gene TRBJ2-5; 9 bases are a match to TRBD2. Looked up from germline, CDR1 is MNHEY and CDR2 is SVGEGT. The V segment lost 5 bases and the J segment 4 bases; nucleotides outside the gene matches: 11. The CDR3 sequence is 16 residues long. CDR3 in amino acids: CASSQTGLARGETQYF. CDR3 DNA: TGTGCCAGCAGTCAGACGGGACTAGCAAGAGGAGAGACCCAGTACTTC.

In DNA, the CDR3 is TGTGCCAGACTTTTGCCGGGACAGAGGAACACTGAAGCTTTCTTT. It specifies CARLLPGQRNTEAFF. This chain connects TRBV2 to TRBJ1-1; 7 positions agree with TRBD1. Germline assignment: CDR1 SNHLY and CDR2 FYNNEI. The CDR3 loop spans 15 amino acids. With 9 bases clipped from V and 1 base from J, the junction kept 11 bases outside the gene matches.

The V gene is TRBV7-2, the J gene TRBJ2-7; possibly TRBD2 for D (7 bases). Germline V gene lookup returns CDR1 SGHTA and CDR2 FQGNSA. The length of the CDR3 is 17 residues. Trimming removed 1 base from V and 3 bases from J, with 19 bases in between. The CDR3 loop reads CASSLEQGRGGDYEQYF. CDR3 DNA: TGTGCCAGCAGCTTAGAACAGGGTAGAGGGGGGGACTACGAGCAGTACTTC.

The CDR3 here is CASSPRVTGVYNEQFF. DNA for the CDR3: TGTGCCAGCAGCCCTAGAGTGACAGGGGTCTACAATGAGCAGTTCTTC. The chain is built from TRBV6-6 and TRBJ2-1; 8 nucleotides line up with TRBD1. V gave up 6 bases and J gave up 3 bases; unmatched junction bases: 10. Germline V CDR1 and CDR2: MNHNY, SVGAGI (reference sequence). CDR3 length: 16 amino acids.

CDR3 region: CASSPSGGGVYGYTF. In nucleotides, the CDR3 is TGCGCCAGCAGCCCCTCCGGCGGGGGGGTCTATGGCTACACCTTC. The gene calls are TRBV4-3 and TRBJ1-2; D perhaps matches TRBD1 (5 bases). Germline V gene lookup returns CDR1 LGHNA and CDR2 YSLEER. This CDR3 is 15 amino acids long. The V gene lost 4 bases and the J gene lost 4 bases, with 16 bases spanning the gap.

The CDR3 DNA is TGTGCCAGCAGGTTGACTAGCGGGGGTCCAGATACGCAGTATTTT. As protein: CASRLTSGGPDTQYF. This chain connects TRBV27 to TRBJ2-3; 12 nucleotides agree with TRBD2. Trimming removed 6 bases from V and 4 bases from J; junction bases left unmatched: 5. The CDR3 covers 15 residues. The germline V gene has CDR1 MNHEY and CDR2 SMNVEV (reference sequence).

Concerning this clone: Additional DNA sequences in this sample encode the identical CDR3. This sequence joins TRBV28 and TRBJ2-5; D not certain. CDR3 length: 12 amino acids. Trimming took off 2 bases at V and 5 bases at J, with 6 bases between the two ends. From germline, CDR1 is MDHEN and CDR2 SYDVKM. Here the CDR3 reads CASSLAVETQYF. DNA for the CDR3: TGTGCCAGCAGTTTAGCAGTTGAGACCCAGTACTTC.

The V call is TRBV2, the J call TRBJ1-4; no firm D call. The germline V gene encodes CDR1 SNHLY and CDR2 FYNNEI. Trimming cost V 4 bases and J 7 bases, with 13 bases left between them. The CDR3 length is 14 residues. CDR3 residues: CASSVVYSGEKLFF. For the CDR3, the DNA is TGTGCCAGCAGTGTGGTTTACTCGGGTGAAAAACTGTTTTTT.

This clone was observed once. The CDR3 sequence: CASRVGSGDTEAFF. The CDR3 nucleotides are TGTGCCAGCAGGGTGGGGAGCGGGGACACTGAAGCTTTCTTT. The gene calls are TRBV2 and TRBJ1-1, with D uncertain. The CDR3 has 14 residues. From germline, CDR1 is SNHLY and CDR2 FYNNEI. The germline V and J ends were trimmed by 6 bases and 3 bases, with 14 bases remaining between them.

This clone occurred many times. The gene calls are TRBV7-8 and TRBJ1-1, with a weak D call TRBD1 (5 bases). Per the germline V gene, CDR1 is SGHVS and CDR2 is FQNEAQ. With 5 bases removed from V and 0 bases from J, the gap between germline ends came to 10 bases. The CDR3 runs 14 residues. The CDR3 nucleotides read TGTGCCAGCAGCCCCGACAGCCTGAACACTGAAGCTTTCTTT. Translating it yields CASSPDSLNTEAFF. Full variable domain (remainder filled in from reference TRBV7-8 and TRBJ1-1): GAGVSQSPRYKVAKRGQDVALRCDPISGHVSLFWYQQALGQGPEFLTYFQNEAQLDKSGLPSDRFFAERPEGSVSTLKIQRTQQEDSAVYLCASSPDSLNTEAFFGQGTRLTVV.